What follows are 19 T cell receptor beta chains derived from one specimen sequenced in a study of CD8 T cells in ankylosing spondylitis. TCRdb re-analysed the 5' RACE reads in MiXCR, keeping a single row per CDR3 protein. The data show under 250,000 distinct CDR3 sequences, with about 30% seen just once and approximately 4.6% held by the top ten. Sequencing used blood, either unsorted or a sorted T cell fraction (not recorded which). Receptor source: a male donor with ankylosing spondylitis or in good health (not recorded which).

This clonotype was observed a few times. The V gene is TRBV7-3, the J gene TRBJ2-7; D perhaps matches TRBD1 (5 bases). The CDR3 is made up of 14 amino acids. The germline V gene encodes CDR1 SGHTA and CDR2 FQGTGA. V lost 2 bases to trimming and J lost 5 bases, with 13 bases between them. CDR3 in amino acids: CASSLAAGKHEQYF. The CDR3 bases are TGTGCCAGCAGCTTAGCCGCAGGGAAGCACGAGCAGTACTTC.

The V call is TRBV20-1, the J call TRBJ2-3, with D possibly matching TRBD2 (7 bases). The CDR3 runs 15 residues. The ends were cut back, 7 bases at V and 5 bases at J, with 22 bases in the middle. Germline V gives CDR1 DFQATT, CDR2 SNEGSKA (reference sequence). The CDR3 DNA follows: TGCAGTGTACTTTGGGCGGGGGCGGTAATAGATACGCAGTATTTT. It encodes CSVLWAGAVIDTQYF.

V gene TRBV20-1 combines with J gene TRBJ1-4, with 7 bases fitting TRBD1. J lost 5 bases, V lost 5 bases, and 14 bases had no gene match. The CDR3 contains 16 residues. Per germline, CDR1 DFQATT and CDR2 SNEGSKA (reference sequence). CDR3 sequence: CSAAGTDGLWNEKLFF. The CDR3 nucleotides are TGCAGTGCTGCTGGGACAGATGGTCTTTGGAATGAAAAACTGTTTTTT.

This clonotype was counted only a few times. The gene calls are TRBV28 and TRBJ2-2, with D uncertain. V was clipped by 6 bases and J by 0 bases, with 14 bases between them. Germline V CDR1 and CDR2: MDHEN, SYDVKM. CDR3 size: 16 residues. CDR3 loop: CASSLGGGSNTGELFF. CDR3 DNA sequence: TGTGCCAGCAGCCTAGGTGGCGGATCGAACACCGGGGAGCTGTTTTTT. Using reference TRBV28 and TRBJ2-2 for the parts outside the CDR3, the full variable domain is DVKVTQSSRYLVKRTGEKVFLECVQDMDHENMFWYRQDPGLGLRLIYFSYDVKMKEKGDIPEGYSVSREKKERFSLILESASTNQTSMYLCASSLGGGSNTGELFFGEGSRLTVL.

The chain combines TRBV6-5 with TRBJ1-4; D unresolved. Trimming cost V 4 bases and J 10 bases, with 4 bases left between them. This CDR3 is 10 amino acids long. Germline loops: CDR1 MNHEY, CDR2 SVGAGI. CDR3 sequence (DNA): TGTGCCAGCAGTTCGGGAAAACTGTTTTTT. This gives the protein CASSSGKLFF.

This chain's CDR3 is CSASGRGRINSPLHF. The CDR3 bases are TGCAGTGCTAGTGGCAGGGGGCGCATAAATTCACCCCTCCACTTT. The genes are TRBV20-1 and TRBJ1-6, with 8 bases matching TRBD1. This CDR3 is built from 15 residues. The ends lost 3 bases at V and 7 bases at J; junction bases unmatched: 8. Per the germline V gene, CDR1 is DFQATT and CDR2 is SNEGSKA (reference sequence).

This clonotype came up a few times. The chain links TRBV20-1 to TRBJ2-1, with 7 bases that match TRBD2. Per germline, CDR1 DFQATT and CDR2 SNEGSKA (reference sequence). Trimming took 5 bases from V and 4 from J; bases not matched to a gene: 11. The CDR3 length is 15 residues. The CDR3 sequence is CSARPPGGIYNEQFF. The CDR3 DNA sequence: TGCAGTGCTCGTCCCCCGGGGGGAATTTACAATGAGCAGTTCTTC.

This chain connects TRBV29-1 to TRBJ2-2; D unresolved. V dropped 5 bases and J dropped 2 bases, with 6 bases sitting between them. Per germline, CDR1 SQVTM and CDR2 ANQGSEA. This CDR3 contains 12 residues. The CDR3 nucleotides read TGCAGCGTTCTTGGTAACACCGGGGAGCTGTTTTTT. Translating gives CSVLGNTGELFF.

The gene calls are TRBV7-9 and TRBJ2-3, with TRBD2 matching 14 bases. CDR3 length: 15 amino acids. V lost 6 bases to trimming and J lost 4 bases; unmatched junction nucleotides: 3. CDR1 and CDR2 (germline): SEHNR, FQNEAQ (reference sequence). For the CDR3, the DNA is TGTGCCAGCAGGACGACTAGCGGGGGGGCAGATACGCAGTATTTT. Protein sequence: CASRTTSGGADTQYF.

The V call is TRBV10-3, the J call TRBJ2-6; D uncertain. Germline V lookup: CDR1 ENHRY, CDR2 SYGVKD. V dropped 4 bases and J dropped 0 bases, with 13 bases sitting between them. The CDR3 consists of 17 residues. The DNA for the CDR3 is TGTGCCATCAGTGGTGGGGTCACCGTCTCTGGGGCCAACGTCCTGACTTTC. Translating it yields CAISGGVTVSGANVLTF.

This sequence joins TRBV20-1 and TRBJ2-1; TRBD1 matches at 8 bases. Trimming removed 2 bases from V and 7 bases from J; junction bases left unmatched: 7. This CDR3 is 14 amino acids long. In germline, CDR1 is DFQATT, CDR2 SNEGSKA (reference sequence). This chain's CDR3 is CSARQGAFGNEQFF. DNA of the CDR3: TGCAGTGCTAGACAGGGGGCATTCGGGAATGAGCAGTTCTTC.

This clonotype was detected only once. The rearrangement uses TRBV12-3 or TRBV12-4 and TRBJ2-3; tentative D call: TRBD2 (6 bases). The CDR3 has 13 amino acids. V lost 2 bases and J lost 8, with 11 bases in between. CDR3 nucleotides: TGTGCCAGCAGTTTACGGGAGATAGGTACGCAGTATTTT. Translated: CASSLREIGTQYF.

The chain employs TRBV29-1 and TRBJ2-2; tentative D call: TRBD1 (5 bases). Germline V gives CDR1 SQVTM, CDR2 ANQGSEA. This CDR3 contains 13 residues. Deletions cut 7 bases from V and 7 bases from J, with 16 bases between. DNA of the CDR3: TGCAGCGCCGGATGGGGCGTCCTCGGGGAGCTGTTTTTT. Its protein product is CSAGWGVLGELFF.

The V call is TRBV12-3 or TRBV12-4, the J call TRBJ1-5, with 9 positions matching TRBD1. V shed 6 bases, J shed 3 bases, and the junction held 6 bases outside the gene matches. The CDR3 is 15 amino acids. CDR3 amino acids: CASSWGQGINQPQHF. CDR3 DNA sequence: TGTGCCAGCAGCTGGGGACAGGGAATCAATCAGCCCCAGCATTTT.

The chain joins TRBV5-1 to TRBJ2-1, with a weak D call TRBD2 (6 bases). This CDR3 has 13 amino acids. Trimming left V 3 bases short and J 9 bases short, with 13 bases between. Germline V gene data show CDR1 as SGHRS and CDR2 as YFSETQ. The CDR3 DNA sequence: TGCGCCAGCAGCTGGGCTAGCGTGGCTGAGCAGTTCTTC. The encoded protein is CASSWASVAEQFF.

The V and J genes are TRBV5-6 and TRBJ2-3; maybe TRBD1 (5 bases). Germline CDR1 and CDR2: SGHDT and YYEEEE. The length of the CDR3 is 17 residues. Trimming took off 2 bases at V and 0 bases at J, with 16 bases between the two ends. CDR3 residues: CASSFPWQGSSTDTQYF. The CDR3 nucleotides read TGTGCCAGCAGCTTTCCCTGGCAGGGCAGTAGCACAGATACGCAGTATTTT.

The gene calls are TRBV11-1 and TRBJ2-1, with D perhaps TRBD2 (7 bases). Germline CDR1 reads SGHAT; CDR2 reads FQDESV (reference sequence). V lost 0 bases to trimming and J lost 5 bases, with 14 bases between them. The CDR3 extends over 16 amino acids. CDR3 DNA: TGTGCCAGCAGCTTAGCGGGGGGGCCTTTTGACAATGAGCAGTTCTTC. It encodes CASSLAGGPFDNEQFF.

The chain links TRBV28 to TRBJ2-7; D gene uncertain. The CDR3 loop spans 14 amino acids. Germline values: CDR1 MDHEN, CDR2 SYDVKM. Trimming removed 6 bases from V and 3 bases from J, with 15 bases in between. The chain's CDR3 is CASSRPEIYYEQYF. In DNA, the CDR3 is TGTGCCAGCAGCCGCCCCGAAATCTACTACGAGCAGTACTTC.

The gene calls are TRBV7-2 and TRBJ2-1; D gene uncertain. V lost 4 bases and J lost 6, with 10 bases in between. This CDR3 spans 13 amino acids. Germline V gene data show CDR1 as SGHTA and CDR2 as FQGNSA. CDR3: CASSSLGPNEQFF. The CDR3 bases are TGTGCCAGCAGCTCGTTAGGACCCAATGAGCAGTTCTTC.